This TCR beta chain appears in the sequencing data of a study of cytomegalovirus exposure and HLA in healthy donors. The CDR3 has 13 residues. V was pared by 2 bases and J by 4 bases, with 11 bases between. The V gene's germline CDR1 is GTSNPN and CDR2 SVGIG (reference sequence). The PCR used 60 Vbeta and 13 Jbeta primers. Measured with immunoSEQ multiplex PCR; TCRdb has only the in-frame clones, and not every one. The sample shows tens of thousands of clones, around 80% of them seen only once. V is TRBV30 and J is TRBJ1-2, with D possibly TRBD1 on 5 matching bases. The specimen was PBMCs. The TCR sequence derives from a middle-aged man in good health and CMV-seropositive. CDR3 protein: CAWSPGRSYGYTF. The CDR3 DNA reads TGTGCCTGGAGTCCAGGGAGGTCCTATGGCTACACCTTC.